The entry below describes one TCR beta chain. These data originate in a study of blood T cell repertoires in COVID-19. CDR3 length: 16 residues. Germline V CDR1 and CDR2: SGHVS, FQNEAQ. V shed 3 bases, J shed 0 bases, and the junction held 6 bases outside the gene matches. TCRdb's copy holds only in-frame clones and misses some; the assay was immunoSEQ multiplex PCR. The profile covers about 210,000 clones, with around four fifths appearing a single time and 0.85% to 0.95% taken by the ten largest. V and J are TRBV7-8 and TRBJ2-3; 7 positions match TRBD1. The receptor was derived from a man aged 60 to 75 with COVID-19, enrolled during active disease. Sequenced input: peripheral blood. CDR3 DNA: TGTGCCAGCAGCTTGCACGACAGGGTTAGCACAGATACGCAGTATTTT. The encoded protein is CASSLHDRVSTDTQYF.